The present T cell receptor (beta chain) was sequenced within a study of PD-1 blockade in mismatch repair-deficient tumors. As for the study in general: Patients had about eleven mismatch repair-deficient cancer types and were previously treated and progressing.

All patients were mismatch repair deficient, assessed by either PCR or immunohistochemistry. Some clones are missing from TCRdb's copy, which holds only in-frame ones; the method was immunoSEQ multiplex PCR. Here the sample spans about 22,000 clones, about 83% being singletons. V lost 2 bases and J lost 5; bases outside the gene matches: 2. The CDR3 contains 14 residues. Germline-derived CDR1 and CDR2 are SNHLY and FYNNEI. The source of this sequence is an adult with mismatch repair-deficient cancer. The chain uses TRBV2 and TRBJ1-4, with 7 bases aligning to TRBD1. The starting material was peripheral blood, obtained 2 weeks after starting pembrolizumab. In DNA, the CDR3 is TGTGCCAGCAGTGAAAGGGGGCCAAATGAAAAACTGTTTTTT. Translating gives CASSERGPNEKLFF.